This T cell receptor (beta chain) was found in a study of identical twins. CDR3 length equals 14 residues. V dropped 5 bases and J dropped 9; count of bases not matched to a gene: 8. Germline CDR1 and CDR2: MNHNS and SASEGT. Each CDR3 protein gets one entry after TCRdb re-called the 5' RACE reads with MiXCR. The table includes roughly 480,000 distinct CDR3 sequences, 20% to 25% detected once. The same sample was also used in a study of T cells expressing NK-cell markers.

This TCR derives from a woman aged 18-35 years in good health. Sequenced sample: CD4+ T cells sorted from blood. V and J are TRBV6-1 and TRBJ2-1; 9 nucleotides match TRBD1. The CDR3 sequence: CASSPGQGVTEQFF. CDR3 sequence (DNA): TGTGCCAGCAGTCCGGGACAGGGTGTCACTGAGCAGTTCTTC.